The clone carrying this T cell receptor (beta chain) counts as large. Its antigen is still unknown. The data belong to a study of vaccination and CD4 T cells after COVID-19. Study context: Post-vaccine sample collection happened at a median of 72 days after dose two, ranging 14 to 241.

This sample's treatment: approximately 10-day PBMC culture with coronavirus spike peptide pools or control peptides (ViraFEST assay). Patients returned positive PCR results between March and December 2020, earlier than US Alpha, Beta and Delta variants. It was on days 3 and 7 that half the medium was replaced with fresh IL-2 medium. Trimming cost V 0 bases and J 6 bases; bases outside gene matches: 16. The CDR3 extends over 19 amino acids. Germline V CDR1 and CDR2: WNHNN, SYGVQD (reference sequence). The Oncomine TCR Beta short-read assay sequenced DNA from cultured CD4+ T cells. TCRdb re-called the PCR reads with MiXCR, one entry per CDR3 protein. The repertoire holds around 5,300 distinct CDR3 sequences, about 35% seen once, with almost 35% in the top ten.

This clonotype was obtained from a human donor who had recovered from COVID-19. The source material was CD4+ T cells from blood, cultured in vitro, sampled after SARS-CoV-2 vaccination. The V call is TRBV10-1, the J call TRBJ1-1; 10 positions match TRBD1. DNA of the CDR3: TGCGCCAGCAGTGAGTCGAGGCGTCCCGGGACAGGGGAGGGGGCTGAAGCTTTCTTT. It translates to CASSESRRPGTGEGAEAFF.